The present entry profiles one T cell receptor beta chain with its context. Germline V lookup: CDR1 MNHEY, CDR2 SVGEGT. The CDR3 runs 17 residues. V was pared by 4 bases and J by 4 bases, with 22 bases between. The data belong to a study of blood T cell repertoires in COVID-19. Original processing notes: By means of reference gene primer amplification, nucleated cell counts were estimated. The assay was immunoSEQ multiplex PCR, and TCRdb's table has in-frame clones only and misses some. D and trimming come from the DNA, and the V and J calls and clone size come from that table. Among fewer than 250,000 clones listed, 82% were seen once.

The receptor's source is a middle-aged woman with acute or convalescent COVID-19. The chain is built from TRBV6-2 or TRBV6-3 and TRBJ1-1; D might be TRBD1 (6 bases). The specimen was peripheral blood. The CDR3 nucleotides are TGTGCCAGCAGTTTCTTACCGGCAGGGGCTTATGGCACTGAAGCTTTCTTT. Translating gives CASSFLPAGAYGTEAFF.